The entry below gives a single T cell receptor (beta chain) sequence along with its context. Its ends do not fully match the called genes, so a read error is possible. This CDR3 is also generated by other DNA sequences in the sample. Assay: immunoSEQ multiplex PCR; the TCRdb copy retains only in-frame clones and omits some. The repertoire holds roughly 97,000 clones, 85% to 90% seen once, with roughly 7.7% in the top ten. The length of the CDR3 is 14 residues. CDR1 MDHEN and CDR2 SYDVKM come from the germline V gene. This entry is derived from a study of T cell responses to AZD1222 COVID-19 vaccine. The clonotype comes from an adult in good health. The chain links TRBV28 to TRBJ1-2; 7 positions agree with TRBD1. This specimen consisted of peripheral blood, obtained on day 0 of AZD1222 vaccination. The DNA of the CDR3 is TGTGCTAGCAGTCGAACAAGGGGGCAGCATGGCTACACCTTC. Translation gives CASSRTRGQHGYTF.